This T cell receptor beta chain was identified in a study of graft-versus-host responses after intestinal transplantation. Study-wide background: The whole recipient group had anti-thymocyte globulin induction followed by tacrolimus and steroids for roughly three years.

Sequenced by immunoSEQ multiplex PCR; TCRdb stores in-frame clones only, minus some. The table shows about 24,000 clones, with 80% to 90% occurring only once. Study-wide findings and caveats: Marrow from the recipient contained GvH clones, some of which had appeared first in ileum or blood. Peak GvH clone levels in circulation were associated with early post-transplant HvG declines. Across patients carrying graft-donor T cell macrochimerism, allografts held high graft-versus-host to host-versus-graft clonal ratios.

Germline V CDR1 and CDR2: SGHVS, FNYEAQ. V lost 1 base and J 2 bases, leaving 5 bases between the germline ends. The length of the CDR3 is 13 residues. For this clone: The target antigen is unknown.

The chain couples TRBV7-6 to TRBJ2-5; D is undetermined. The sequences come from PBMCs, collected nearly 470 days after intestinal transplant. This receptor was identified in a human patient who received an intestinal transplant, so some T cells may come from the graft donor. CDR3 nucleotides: TGTGCCAGCAGCTTAGGGTTACAAGAGACCCAGTACTTC. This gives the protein CASSLGLQETQYF.